A selection of T cell receptor beta chains follows, all from one sample in a study of beta chain features in type 1 diabetes. Assay used: immunoSEQ multiplex PCR; TCRdb lists only in-frame clones, some missing. The sample comprises roughly 500,000 clones, roughly 31% of which are singletons, and almost 0.065% rests with the top ten. Material for sequencing was naive CD4+ T cells from blood. Receptors were obtained from a man younger than 35 in good health. Both conserved end residues are part of each CDR3. Fields, in order: clone size, CDR3 length, J gene, D gene, V gene, CDR3 DNA, CDR3 protein. D genes are given only for firm matches. Size is stated for part of the rows, as once, few or many counts, or as a class when the clone is expanded.

- 13 TRBJ2-3 - TRBV11-3 TGTGCCAGCAGACCAGAGGGAGGCGATACGCAGTATTTT CASRPEGGDTQYF
- 18 TRBJ2-6 - TRBV10-3 TGTGCCATCAGGGACGACAGGAGCTCCCTCTCTGGGGCCAACGTCCTGACTTTC CAIRDDRSSLSGANVLTF
few 14 TRBJ2-7 - TRBV27 TGTGCCAGCAGTTTTGGAGGGGGCGAGTACGAGCAGTACTTC CASSFGGGEYEQYF
- 16 TRBJ2-5 TRBD2 TRBV11-2 TGTGCCAGCAGCTTACCCCCAAGCGGGAGGGCCGAGACCCAGTACTTC CASSLPPSGRAETQYF
- 13 TRBJ1-2 - TRBV7-9 TGTGCCAGCAGCTTACCGGGGATTTATGGCTACACCTTC CASSLPGIYGYTF
- 12 TRBJ2-1 - TRBV9 TGTGCCAGCAGCGTAGACGGGAATGAGCAGTTCTTC CASSVDGNEQFF
- 13 TRBJ2-1 - TRBV11-3 TGTGCCAGCAGCTTCGGACAATACAATGAGCAGTTCTTC CASSFGQYNEQFF
- 14 TRBJ1-2 - TRBV4-1 TGCGCCAGCAGCCAACTAGGGGGGAGCTATGGCTACACCTTC CASSQLGGSYGYTF
few 12 TRBJ2-3 - TRBV7-8 TGTGCCAGCAGCTCCTACACAGATACGCAGTATTTT CASSSYTDTQYF
- 14 TRBJ2-5 - TRBV18 TGTGCCAGCTCACCAACCGGGATCCAAGAGACCCAGTACTTC CASSPTGIQETQYF
- 13 TRBJ1-1 - TRBV10-3 TGTGCCATCAGTGATGGAGGGGTCACTGAAGCTTTCTTT CAISDGGVTEAFF
- 16 TRBJ1-1 - TRBV30 TGTGCCTGGACCTGGAAGGGGGGGACGTCGATGACTGAAGCTTTCTTT CAWTWKGGTSMTEAFF
- 13 TRBJ2-5 - TRBV5-1 TGCGCCAGCAGCGACCGAAGCGTGGAGACCCAGTACTTC CASSDRSVETQYF
- 15 TRBJ2-3 - TRBV5-6 TGTGCCAGCAGCTTGGTACGGGGGTGGACAGATACGCAGTATTTT CASSLVRGWTDTQYF
few 15 TRBJ2-7 - TRBV30 TGTGCCTGGAGTGTACAAGGCGGGCTAACCTACGAGCAGTACTTC CAWSVQGGLTYEQYF
- 14 TRBJ2-1 TRBD2 TRBV28 TGTGCCAGCAGGGGACTAGCGAGTTACAATGAGCAGTTCTTC CASRGLASYNEQFF
- 14 TRBJ2-3 - TRBV7-6 TGTGCCAGCAGCTCACGACTAGGCACAGATACGCAGTATTTT CASSSRLGTDTQYF
- 11 TRBJ2-5 TRBD1 TRBV29-1 TGCAGCGGGGGACAGCAAGAGACCCAGTACTTC CSGGQQETQYF
- 12 TRBJ1-1 - TRBV10-3 TGTGCCATCGGGGAAGGGTCCACTGAAGCTTTCTTT CAIGEGSTEAFF
- 13 TRBJ2-5 - TRBV19 TGTGCCAGTAGTGCCCGGCGAGGGGAGACCCAGTACTTC CASSARRGETQYF
once 16 TRBJ2-7 - TRBV4-3 TGCGCCAGCAGCCAGGCTCGACAGTCGAATCACTACGAGCAGTACTTC CASSQARQSNHYEQYF
- 13 TRBJ2-7 - TRBV5-1 TGCGCCAGCAGCTCGACGAACTCCTACGAGCAGTACTTC CASSSTNSYEQYF
- 15 TRBJ1-4 - TRBV30 TGTGCCTGGAGTGTACCATGGCCCACTAATGAAAAACTGTTTTTT CAWSVPWPTNEKLFF
few 13 TRBJ1-2 - TRBV6-5 TGTGCCACCCTGGGCAGGGGTGGCTATGGCTACACCTTC CATLGRGGYGYTF
- 16 TRBJ2-1 - TRBV6-5 TGTGCCAGCAGTTACGTGCGGGGTAGCTCCTACAATGAGCAGTTCTTC CASSYVRGSSYNEQFF
few 11 TRBJ2-5 - TRBV5-4 TGTGCCAGCAGCTTGGCGGAGACCCAGTACTTC CASSLAETQYF
- 14 TRBJ2-5 TRBD2 TRBV30 TGTGCCTGGAGCCCGGGACTAAGGGGAGAGACCCAGTACTTC CAWSPGLRGETQYF
- 13 TRBJ2-4 TRBD2 TRBV5-1 TGCGCCAGGGCGGGAGGGCCTTGGTGCATTCAGTACTTC CARAGGPWCIQYF
- 15 TRBJ2-5 TRBD2 TRBV9 TGTGCCAGCAGCGGGGGGACTAGCGTTAGAGAGACCCAGTACTTC CASSGGTSVRETQYF
- 15 TRBJ2-7 - TRBV27 TGTGCCAGCAGTTCTGTCGGACAGATGATTTACGAGCAGTACTTC CASSSVGQMIYEQYF
- 17 TRBJ2-1 - TRBV28 TGTGCCAGCAGTTTAGTCGGCCGAGGACACCTCTACAATGAGCAGTTCTTC CASSLVGRGHLYNEQFF
- 17 TRBJ2-3 - TRBV29-1 TGCAGCGTTGGAATACTAGCCCATCTGACTAGTCCAGATACGCAGTATTTT CSVGILAHLTSPDTQYF
- 13 TRBJ2-7 - TRBV14 TGTGCCAGCAGCCGACCATCAGGGTACGAGCAGTACTTC CASSRPSGYEQYF
- 13 TRBJ2-1 - TRBV27 TGTGCCAGCAGTTTATTGTCAGGTCGGGAGCAGTTCTTC CASSLLSGREQFF
few 16 TRBJ2-1 TRBD2 TRBV10-1 TGCGCCAGCAGACAATCCGGACTAGCGGGAGGGTTTGAGCAGTTCTTC CASRQSGLAGGFEQFF
- 17 TRBJ2-2 - TRBV19 TGTGCCAGTAGTATAGATCTATCCAGCGCGAACACCGGGGAGCTGTTTTTT CASSIDLSSANTGELFF
- 11 TRBJ2-1 - TRBV20-1 TGCAGTGCCAGGAGCAGAGAGGAGCAGTTCTTC CSARSREEQFF
few 14 TRBJ2-1 TRBD2 TRBV29-1 TGCAGCGTGCGGACTAGCGGGAGTGGCAATGAGCAGTTCTTC CSVRTSGSGNEQFF
- 13 TRBJ2-5 - TRBV13 TGTGCCAGCAGGCAGGGGAGTGGGGAGACCCAGTACTTC CASRQGSGETQYF
many 11 TRBJ2-7 TRBD1 TRBV29-1 TGCAGCGTGCACACAGGGGGCGAGCAGTACTTC CSVHTGGEQYF
- 13 TRBJ2-1 - TRBV29-1 TGCAGCGTTGACCAGGATTCCTACAATGAGCAGTTCTTC CSVDQDSYNEQFF
- 16 TRBJ2-2 - TRBV25-1 TGTGCCAGCAGTGAAGTAGGGCAGCCCAACACCGGGGAGCTGTTTTTT CASSEVGQPNTGELFF
- 12 TRBJ2-5 - TRBV18 TGTGCCAGCTCACCATCTGGCGAGACCCAGTACTTC CASSPSGETQYF